The TCR beta chain described here comes from a study of T-cell memory formation after mild COVID-19. CDR3 length: 14 amino acids. Germline V gives CDR1 SEHNR, CDR2 FQNEAQ (reference sequence). V lost 5 bases to trimming and J lost 3 bases; unmatched junction nucleotides: 6. This clonotype has just a few counts. TCRdb re-derived calls from the 5' RACE reads in MiXCR, one entry per CDR3 protein. Found here are some 160,000 distinct CDR3 sequences, 10% to 15% of them singletons; the top ten hold 3.3%. This rearrangement joins TRBV7-9 to TRBJ1-1, with TRBD1 matching 7 bases. Sequenced sample: PBMCs or a T cell subset sorted from them (not recorded which). The sequence derives from a man aged 18 to 29 who had mild COVID-19 (a few samples of this study predate the infection). Cell type and time point are not known. The CDR3 protein is CASSLGTAHTEAFF. In DNA form, the CDR3 reads TGTGCCAGCAGCCTAGGGACAGCTCACACTGAAGCTTTCTTT.